The present TCR beta chain was sequenced within a study of identical twins. A single record per CDR3 protein comes from TCRdb applying MiXCR to the 5' RACE reads. The data hold 250,000 or so distinct CDR3 sequences, with roughly 7% observed a single time. V gave up 5 bases and J gave up 8 bases, with 19 bases separating them. The CDR3 covers 16 residues. Per germline, CDR1 SGHTA and CDR2 FQGNSA. Study outcomes and limitations: Without tracking the same donors, conclusions rested on cross-sectional statistical analysis. Beta clonotypes that were abundant in cord blood contained fewer insertions, a pattern absent from memory repertoires. Twin pairs' shared out-of-frame alpha sequences were enriched in low generation probability.

This clonotype was observed many times. Its matching antigen is unknown. These same data were also listed under a study on yellow fever vaccine responses in identical twins.

The V gene is TRBV7-2, the J gene TRBJ1-6; possible D gene TRBD1, 5 bases. This clonotype originated in a woman between 18 and 30 years old in good health. Material for sequencing was memory (CD45RO+) T cells sorted from blood. CDR3 in DNA: TGTGCCAGCAGCCCCACCCCGCAGGGTTGGGATTCACCCCTCCACTTT. As protein: CASSPTPQGWDSPLHF.